The 31 T cell receptor beta chains presented below share a single source sample, sequenced in a study of blood T cells in healthy people across ages. A second PCR, run for roughly 7 to 12 cycles, used a sample-barcoded 5' primer plus a J-beta primer mix. TCRdb reanalysed the 5' RACE reads using MiXCR and keeps one entry per CDR3 protein. The sample contains about 1,000,000 distinct CDR3 sequences, more than 35% of which appear only once. Sequencing was carried out using blood. The source of these receptors is a woman in her fifties or sixties in good health.

The V and J genes are TRBV15 and TRBJ1-2; no firm D call. V was cut by 1 base and J by 4 bases, with 16 bases left in between. CDR3 size: 16 residues. CDR1 is LNHNV and CDR2 is YYDKDF in the germline V gene (reference sequence). The CDR3 loop is CATSRAMDRRSYGYTF. CDR3 in DNA: TGTGCCACCAGCAGAGCCATGGACCGGAGATCCTATGGCTACACCTTC.

About this clonotype: One junction end disagrees with the germline gene, perhaps due to a read error. The chain couples TRBV6-5 to TRBJ2-3; D remains unclear. This CDR3 has 15 amino acids. CDR1 and CDR2 (germline): MNHEY, SVGAGI. This CDR3 reads CTSSLHPRAEDTQYF. DNA for the CDR3: TGTACCAGCAGCCTCCATCCGAGAGCCGAGGATACGCAGTATTTT.

The chain links TRBV15 to TRBJ2-7; 9 nucleotides line up with TRBD2. This CDR3 has 16 amino acids. In germline, CDR1 is LNHNV, CDR2 YYDKDF (reference sequence). V gave up 0 bases and J gave up 5 bases; unmatched junction bases: 8. The CDR3 loop reads CATSRDRAGGVNEQYF. DNA of the CDR3: TGTGCCACCAGCAGAGATCGAGCGGGAGGTGTGAACGAGCAGTACTTC.

The V gene is TRBV5-6, the J gene TRBJ2-2; D is perhaps TRBD1 (5 bases). Germline CDR1 reads SGHDT; CDR2 reads YYEEEE. V was clipped by 6 bases and J by 5 bases, with 17 bases between them. The CDR3 runs to 15 residues. The DNA of the CDR3 is TGTGCCAGCACCCCCTTGCAGGGTGGAACCGGGGAGCTGTTTTTT. It yields the protein CASTPLQGGTGELFF.

This clonotype has only a few counts. The chain combines TRBV27 with TRBJ2-7; D gene ambiguous. The CDR3 is 16 amino acids. Trimming cost V 2 bases and J 6 bases, with 20 bases left between them. CDR1 is MNHEY and CDR2 is SMNVEV in the germline V gene (reference sequence). CDR3 nucleotide sequence: TGTGCCAGCAGTTTAAGAGCCGACGGATTCGGTGGCGAGCAGTACTTC. Its protein is CASSLRADGFGGEQYF.

Concerning this clonotype: A much larger clone sits a single nucleotide away, making a read error possible. J is TRBJ2-5 and V is TRBV6-6; D is possibly TRBD2 (5 bases). CDR1 and CDR2 from the germline V gene are MNHNY and SVGAGI (reference sequence). Trimming removed 6 bases from V and 0 bases from J, with 11 bases in between. The CDR3 extends over 14 amino acids. CDR3 region: CASRMGGYQETQYF. The CDR3 region has the DNA TGTGCCAGCAGGATGGGCGGGTACCAAGAGACCCAGTACTTC.

This clonotype was seen a handful of times. This could be a read error, since a much larger clone is one nucleotide away. This chain joins TRBV7-3 and TRBJ2-7; D remains ambiguous. CDR1 and CDR2 (germline): SGHTA, FQGTGA. Trimming cost V 6 bases and J 7 bases, with 16 bases left between them. The CDR3 is 13 amino acids. CDR3 region: CASRLDASHEQYF. The CDR3 nucleotides are TGTGCCAGCAGATTGGACGCCAGCCATGAGCAGTACTTC.

The rearrangement joins TRBV7-9 to TRBJ2-7, with 11 bases identical to TRBD2. V was clipped by 5 bases and J by 5 bases; unmatched bases: 8. This CDR3 contains 15 residues. CDR1 and CDR2 from the germline V gene are SEHNR and FQNEAQ (reference sequence). CDR3 region: CASSPGGLAVHEQYF. DNA for the CDR3: TGTGCCAGCAGCCCTGGGGGACTAGCGGTCCACGAGCAGTACTTC.

V and J are TRBV27 and TRBJ1-5; 8 positions agree with TRBD1. There are 16 residues in the CDR3. Per germline, CDR1 MNHEY and CDR2 SMNVEV (reference sequence). The trim removed 3 bases at V and 4 bases at J, leaving 8 bases unmatched. The CDR3 DNA follows: TGTGCCAGCAGTTTTACCGGGACAGGTTCGAATCAGCCCCAGCATTTT. Amino acids: CASSFTGTGSNQPQHF.

This clonotype has more than one count but fewer than ten. The chain couples TRBV27 to TRBJ1-6; D remains ambiguous. Trimming pared 7 bases from V and 8 bases from J, leaving 12 bases between. The V gene's germline CDR1 is MNHEY and CDR2 SMNVEV (reference sequence). The CDR3 covers 13 residues. The CDR3 reads CASKGTADSPLHF. The CDR3 DNA is TGTGCCAGCAAGGGCACCGCCGATTCACCCCTCCACTTT.

The CDR3 nucleotides are TGCAGTGCTACTCCTCCCGGACAGTTCCAAGAGACCCAGTACTTC. Protein sequence: CSATPPGQFQETQYF. The chain joins TRBV20-1 to TRBJ2-5, with D tentatively TRBD1 (6 bases). V gave up 4 bases and J gave up 1 base, with 16 bases separating them. Germline CDR1 and CDR2: DFQATT and SNEGSKA (reference sequence). The CDR3 has 15 amino acids.

The chain combines TRBV12-3 or TRBV12-4 with TRBJ1-1; a weak D match, TRBD1 (5 bases). The CDR3 sequence is 13 residues long. V was cut by 7 bases and J by 3 bases, with 12 bases left in between. The CDR3 DNA sequence: TGTGCCAGCAACGACCTAGGGGACACTGAAGCTTTCTTT. The encoded protein is CASNDLGDTEAFF.

This clonotype came up a few times. The chain carries TRBV18 and TRBJ1-2, with D hard to call. The V end was cut by 5 bases, the J end by 5 bases, with 12 bases between. The CDR3 length is 13 residues. Per germline, CDR1 KGHSH and CDR2 LQKENI. As DNA, the CDR3 is TGTGCCAGCTCATCGAATGCCCTTTATGGCTACACCTTC. It codes for CASSSNALYGYTF.

V and J are TRBV25-1 and TRBJ1-2, with D tentatively TRBD1 (6 bases). The CDR3 has 17 amino acids. The germline V gene has CDR1 MGHDK and CDR2 SYGVNS. V was shortened by 3 bases and J by 4 bases, with 21 bases between the two germline ends. CDR3 nucleotides: TGTGCCAGCAGTGACTCACCGGGAGGGGGGCGCGTCTATGGCTACACCTTC. This codes for CASSDSPGGGRVYGYTF.

The J gene is TRBJ2-5, the V gene TRBV5-6; no clear D. TRBJ2-4 matches the DNA end more closely, so the J call is doubtful. CDR1 is SGHDT, CDR2 YYEEEE, per germline. CDR3 length: 13 amino acids. CDR3 residues: CASNIWVGNIQYF. Written as DNA, the CDR3 is TGTGCCAGCAACATTTGGGTGGGAAACATTCAGTACTTC.

Worth noting for this clonotype: A much bigger clone sits one base away, suggesting this may be a read error. The rearrangement uses TRBV12-3 or TRBV12-4 and TRBJ2-6; D is perhaps TRBD1 (5 bases). This CDR3 is built from 17 residues. In nucleotides, the CDR3 is TGTGCCGGCAGTTTTGACAGAACCGCGAGGGGGGCCAACGTCCTGACTTTC. Protein sequence: CAGSFDRTARGANVLTF.

This clonotype showed up just a few times. The rearrangement uses TRBV7-3 and TRBJ2-1; TRBD2 is a possible D gene (6 bases). The CDR3 covers 16 residues. Germline CDR1 is SGHTA and CDR2 is FQGTGA. V was pared by 5 bases and J by 7 bases, with 21 bases between. The CDR3 is CASSRLGGRGYNEQFF. The CDR3 DNA reads as TGTGCCAGCAGCCGACTCGGGGGTCGGGGTTATAATGAGCAGTTCTTC.

This chain joins TRBV4-2 and TRBJ2-1, with TRBD2 matching 11 bases. From germline, CDR1 is LGHNA and CDR2 YNFKEQ. With V trimmed by 4 bases and J by 5 bases, 22 bases remained unmatched. The CDR3 totals 21 residues. The CDR3 DNA reads TGTGCCAGCAGCCCGGAGCTCAGACTAGCGGGGTCCCGAGAACCTAACAATGAGCAGTTCTTC. Its translation: CASSPELRLAGSREPNNEQFF.

V is TRBV28 and J is TRBJ2-3; no definite D call. Deletions cut 2 bases from V and 0 bases from J, with 12 bases between. This CDR3 comprises 16 residues. The germline CDR1 and CDR2 sequences are MDHEN and SYDVKM. CDR3 coding DNA: TGTGCCAGCAGTTTACCGGCAATAACAAGCACAGATACGCAGTATTTT. Its translation is CASSLPAITSTDTQYF.

The J gene is TRBJ2-3, the V gene TRBV9, with 9 bases that match TRBD2. After removal of 4 bases from V and 5 bases from J, the junction contained 11 bases not matched to a gene. Germline V lookup: CDR1 SGDLS, CDR2 YYNGEE. The CDR3 is 16 amino acids. The CDR3 DNA reads TGTGCCAGCAGCCTCGAGGGAGCGGGAGGAGGAGATACGCAGTATTTT. As protein: CASSLEGAGGGDTQYF.

CDR3 DNA: TGCAGTGCTAGACTCTTACCAGGTGGTAACTCCTACAATGAGCAGTTCTTC. This gives the protein CSARLLPGGNSYNEQFF. The chain carries TRBV20-1 and TRBJ2-1; D unresolved. V was trimmed by 2 bases and J by 0 bases, leaving 17 bases between them. The CDR3 runs to 17 residues. Per germline, CDR1 DFQATT and CDR2 SNEGSKA (reference sequence).

The chain joins TRBV9 to TRBJ2-1; tentatively, D is TRBD2 (5 bases). This CDR3 contains 12 residues. V dropped 7 bases and J dropped 5 bases, with 10 bases sitting between them. Germline V gene lookup returns CDR1 SGDLS and CDR2 YYNGEE. The CDR3 loop is CASGPGDNEQFF. CDR3 bases: TGTGCCAGCGGGCCCGGGGACAATGAGCAGTTCTTC.

The J gene is TRBJ2-2, the V gene TRBV15; TRBD2 matches at 7 bases. The CDR3 is 15 residues long. V was clipped by 8 bases and J by 7 bases; unmatched bases: 13. Germline CDR1 is LNHNV and CDR2 is YYDKDF (reference sequence). Here the CDR3 DNA reads TGTGCCACCTCACCCGGCGGGAGTTCGGTCGGGGAGCTGTTTTTT. Residues: CATSPGGSSVGELFF.

The rearrangement uses TRBV20-1 and TRBJ2-7, with 10 bases identical to TRBD1. This CDR3 spans 14 amino acids. Germline V CDR1 and CDR2: DFQATT, SNEGSKA (reference sequence). Trimming cost V 6 bases and J 3 bases; bases outside gene matches: 8. The CDR3 here is CSADPDRGGYEQYF. In nucleotides, the CDR3 is TGCAGTGCCGACCCGGACAGGGGGGGCTACGAGCAGTACTTC.

The genes are TRBV6-5 and TRBJ1-4; D is ambiguous. The V gene lost 3 bases and the J gene lost 3 bases, with 8 bases spanning the gap. The CDR3 covers 14 residues. The germline gives CDR1 MNHEY, CDR2 SVGAGI. CDR3 sequence reads: CASSYSGANEKLFF. CDR3 bases: TGTGCCAGCAGTTATTCCGGGGCTAATGAAAAACTGTTTTTT.

The gene calls are TRBV25-1 and TRBJ2-2, with D uncertain. The germline V gene has CDR1 MGHDK and CDR2 SYGVNS. V was trimmed by 3 bases and J by 3 bases, leaving 11 bases between them. The CDR3 is 15 amino acids. CDR3 amino acids: CASSDPTKDTGELFF. CDR3 nucleotide sequence: TGTGCCAGCAGTGATCCTACCAAGGACACCGGGGAGCTGTTTTTT. Together with reference TRBV25-1 and TRBJ2-2, the CDR3 gives the full variable domain: EADIYQTPRYLVIGTGKKITLECSQTMGHDKMYWYQQDPGMELHLIHYSYGVNSTEKGDLSSESTVSRIRTEHFPLTLESARPSHTSQYLCASSDPTKDTGELFFGEGSRLTVL.

The chain recombines TRBV2 with TRBJ1-5, with D maybe TRBD1 (5 bases). CDR1 SNHLY and CDR2 FYNNEI come from the germline V gene. The CDR3 extends over 15 amino acids. Trimming removed 1 base from V and 7 bases from J, with 14 bases in between. CDR3 sequence: CASSEEGQGWQPQHF. The CDR3 DNA reads TGTGCCAGCAGTGAAGAAGGGCAGGGATGGCAGCCCCAGCATTTT.

Many counts were recorded for this clonotype. The chain is built from TRBV12-3 or TRBV12-4 and TRBJ2-3, with no clear D. This CDR3 comprises 11 residues. V shed 3 bases and J shed 6 bases, with 4 bases lying between them. CDR3 residues: CASSLMDTQYF. As DNA, the CDR3 is TGTGCCAGCAGTTTGATGGATACGCAGTATTTT.

The chain joins TRBV5-1 to TRBJ2-1, with TRBD1 matching 9 bases. CDR3 length: 16 residues. Germline CDR1 reads SGHRS; CDR2 reads YFSETQ. V lost 0 bases to trimming and J lost 3 bases; unmatched junction nucleotides: 4. The CDR3 bases are TGCGCCAGCAGCTTGGCCGGGACAGGGTTCTACAATGAGCAGTTCTTC. Translating it yields CASSLAGTGFYNEQFF.

This clonotype was seen a handful of times. The chain combines TRBV6-2 or TRBV6-3 with TRBJ2-4; tentative D call: TRBD2 (5 bases). The ends were cut back, 4 bases at V and 0 bases at J, with 10 bases in the middle. Germline CDR1 MNHEY, CDR2 SVGEGT. This CDR3 is 15 amino acids long. In DNA, the CDR3 is TGTGCCAGCAGTTCCGGGAAGGTAGCCAAAAACATTCAGTACTTC. Its protein product is CASSSGKVAKNIQYF.

The genes are TRBV14 and TRBJ1-1, with D hard to call. Germline V CDR1 and CDR2: SGHDN, FVKESK. CDR3 length: 14 residues. Trimming took 0 bases from V and 8 from J, leaving 13 bases between them. As DNA, the CDR3 is TGTGCCAGCAGCCAAGAACGAGGGAACTGGGAAGCTTTCTTT. This codes for CASSQERGNWEAFF.